This record concerns one T cell receptor beta chain sequence. The entry originates in a study of CXCR3-negative and CXCR3-positive naive CD8 T cells. Cells that were CD45RO-CCR7+CD27+CD95- constituted naive CD8+ T cells. The CDR3 is 16 amino acids. Germline V CDR1 and CDR2: SGHTS, YDEGEE. Via 5' RACE with UMI labels, TRB cDNA libraries were prepared. With the 5' RACE reads reprocessed, TCRdb shows one record per CDR3 protein and no DNA. Its listing shows 100,000 to 150,000 distinct CDR3 sequences. Sequenced material: naive CXCR3- CD8+ T cells from blood. Subset reported: CD45RO-CCR7+CD27+CD95- naive CD8+ T cells lacking CXCR3 (TNR3-). The V and J genes are TRBV5-8 and TRBJ2-1; TCRdb's assignment of TRBD2 cannot be checked, as there is no DNA. The clonotype comes from a human donor in good health. Some clones in this sample may be carry-over from other donors' samples. CDR3 sequence reads: CASSLVLQSPYNEQFF.